The rows below give T cell receptor beta chains drawn from one sample of a study of tumor and adjacent non-tumor tissue in lung cancer. MiXCR, applied by TCRdb to the multiplex PCR reads, yields one record per CDR3 protein. The sample lists about 48,000 distinct CDR3 sequences, about two thirds occurring once. Sequenced: distant non-tumor lung tissue. These receptors were taken from a woman in her 70s with non-small cell lung cancer. Each CDR3 is given with its conserved first and last residue. A D gene is named only where the DNA matches it firmly. Expanded clones are given a class, and other clones once, few, many or no size at all.

V gene: TRBV11-1
clone size: NA
CDR3 length: 15
D gene: NA
J gene: TRBJ1-1
CDR3 DNA: TGTGCCAGCAGCCATAGGACAGCACCAAACACTGAAGTTTTCTTT
CDR3 protein: CASSHRTAPNTEVFF

V gene: TRBV10-3
clone size: NA
CDR3 length: 14
D gene: NA
J gene: TRBJ1-2
CDR3 DNA: TGTGCCTCCCATCCGGGACAAGATAACTATGGTTACACCTTC
CDR3 protein: CASHPGQDNYGYTF

V gene: TRBV6-5
clone size: NA
CDR3 length: 15
D gene: TRBD1
J gene: TRBJ2-3
CDR3 DNA: TGTGCCAGCAGTTCTCCGGGACAGCGAACAGGTACACAGTATTTT
CDR3 protein: CASSSPGQRTGTQYF

V gene: TRBV5-5
clone size: NA
CDR3 length: 13
D gene: TRBD1
J gene: TRBJ1-1
CDR3 DNA: TGTGCCAGTAGCCAGACAGGGTACACTGAAGCATTCTTT
CDR3 protein: CASSQTGYTEAFF

V gene: TRBV6-6
clone size: NA
CDR3 length: 16
D gene: NA
J gene: TRBJ2-2
CDR3 DNA: TGTGCCATCCACGACTTGGTAGGGGGTGACACCGGGGAGCTGCTTTTT
CDR3 protein: CAIHDLVGGDTGELLF

V gene: TRBV28
clone size: NA
CDR3 length: 12
D gene: NA
J gene: TRBJ1-5
CDR3 DNA: TGTGCCATAAAAAGGAGCAATCAGCCCCAGCATTTT
CDR3 protein: CAIKRSNQPQHF

V gene: TRBV29-1
clone size: NA
CDR3 length: 14
D gene: NA
J gene: TRBJ2-7
CDR3 DNA: TGCAGCGCCGCTAAGTGGAACGGATCCTACGAGCAGTACTTC
CDR3 protein: CSAAKWNGSYEQYF

V gene: TRBV20-1
clone size: many
CDR3 length: 15
D gene: NA
J gene: TRBJ2-1
CDR3 DNA: TGCAGTGCGCGCCAGAGAGGCGGGAAAAACAATGAGCAGTTCTTC
CDR3 protein: CSARQRGGKNNEQFF

V gene: TRBV20-1
clone size: many
CDR3 length: 14
D gene: TRBD2
J gene: TRBJ2-7
CDR3 DNA: TGCAGTGCAATACTAGCGGGGAGCTCCTACGAGCAGTACTTC
CDR3 protein: CSAILAGSSYEQYF

V gene: TRBV29-1
clone size: NA
CDR3 length: 15
D gene: NA
J gene: TRBJ2-1
CDR3 DNA: TGCAGCATTGAAGGTGCAGGGGTTTACTACAATGAGCCGTTCTTC
CDR3 protein: CSIEGAGVYYNEPFF

V gene: TRBV28
clone size: many
CDR3 length: 12
D gene: TRBD1
J gene: TRBJ2-5
CDR3 DNA: TGTGCCAGCACACAGGGGTGGGAGACCCAGTACTTC
CDR3 protein: CASTQGWETQYF